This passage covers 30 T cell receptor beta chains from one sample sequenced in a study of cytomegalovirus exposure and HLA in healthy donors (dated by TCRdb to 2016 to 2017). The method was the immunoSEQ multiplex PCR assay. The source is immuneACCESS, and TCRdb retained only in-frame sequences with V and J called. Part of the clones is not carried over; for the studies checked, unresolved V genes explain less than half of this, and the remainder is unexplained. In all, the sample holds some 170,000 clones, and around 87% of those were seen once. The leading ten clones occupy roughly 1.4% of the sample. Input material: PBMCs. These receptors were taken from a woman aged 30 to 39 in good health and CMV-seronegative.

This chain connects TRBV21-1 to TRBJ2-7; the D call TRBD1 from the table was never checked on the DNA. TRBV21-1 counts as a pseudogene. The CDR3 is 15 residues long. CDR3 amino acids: CASTTVTGGSEEQYF. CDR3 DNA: TGTGCCAGCACTACGGTAACAGGGGGTTCAGAGGAGCAGTACTTC.

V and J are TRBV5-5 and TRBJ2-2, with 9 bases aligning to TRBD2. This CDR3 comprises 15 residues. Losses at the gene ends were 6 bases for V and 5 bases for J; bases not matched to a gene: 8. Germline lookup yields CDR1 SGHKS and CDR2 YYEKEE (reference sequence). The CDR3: CASNPGLAGTGELFF. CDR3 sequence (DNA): TGTGCCAGCAACCCGGGACTAGCTGGGACCGGGGAGCTGTTTTTT.

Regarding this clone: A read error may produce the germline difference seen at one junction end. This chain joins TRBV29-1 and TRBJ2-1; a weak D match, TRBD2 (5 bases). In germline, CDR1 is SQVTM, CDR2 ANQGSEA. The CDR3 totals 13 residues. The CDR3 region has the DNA TGCAGCGTTGCCCTTGGAGGTTTCAATAAGCAGTTCTTC. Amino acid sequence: CSVALGGFNKQFF.

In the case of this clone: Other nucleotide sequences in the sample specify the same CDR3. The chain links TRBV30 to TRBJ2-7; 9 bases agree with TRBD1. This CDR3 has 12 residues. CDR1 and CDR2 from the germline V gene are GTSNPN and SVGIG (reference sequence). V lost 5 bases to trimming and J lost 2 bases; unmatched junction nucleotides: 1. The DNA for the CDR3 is TGTGCCTGGGGGACAGGGCCCTACGAGCAGTACTTC. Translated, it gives CAWGTGPYEQYF.

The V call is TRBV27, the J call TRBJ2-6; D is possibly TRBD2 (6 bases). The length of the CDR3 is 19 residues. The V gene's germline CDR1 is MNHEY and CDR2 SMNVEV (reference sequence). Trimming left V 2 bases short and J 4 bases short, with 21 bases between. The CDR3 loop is CASSLQGLRTSGGANVLTF. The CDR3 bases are TGTGCCAGCAGTTTACAGGGACTCCGCACCTCTGGCGGGGCCAACGTCCTGACTTTC.

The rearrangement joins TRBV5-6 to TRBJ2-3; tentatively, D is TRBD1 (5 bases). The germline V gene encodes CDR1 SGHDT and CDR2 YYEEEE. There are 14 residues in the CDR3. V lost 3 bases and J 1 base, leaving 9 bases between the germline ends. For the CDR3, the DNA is TGTGCCAGCAGCTCATGGGGCCGCACAGATACGCAGTATTTT. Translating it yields CASSSWGRTDTQYF.

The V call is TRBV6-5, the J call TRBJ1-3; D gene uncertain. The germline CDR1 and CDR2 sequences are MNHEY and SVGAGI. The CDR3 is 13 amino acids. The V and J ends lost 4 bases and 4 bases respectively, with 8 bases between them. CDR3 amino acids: CASSSTRGNTIYF. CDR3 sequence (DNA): TGTGCCAGCAGTTCAACCAGAGGAAACACCATATATTTT.

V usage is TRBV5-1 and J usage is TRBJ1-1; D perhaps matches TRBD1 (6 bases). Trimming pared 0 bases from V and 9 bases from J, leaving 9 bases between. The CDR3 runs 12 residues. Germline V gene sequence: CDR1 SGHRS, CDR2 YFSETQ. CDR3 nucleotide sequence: TGCGCCAGCAGCTTGGACAGGGTTCAAGCTTTCTTT. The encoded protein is CASSLDRVQAFF.

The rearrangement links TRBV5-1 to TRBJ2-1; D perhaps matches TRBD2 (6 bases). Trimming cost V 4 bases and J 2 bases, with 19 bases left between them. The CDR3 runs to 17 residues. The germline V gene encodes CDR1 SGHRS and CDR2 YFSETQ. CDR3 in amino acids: CASSGGTLSLAYNEQFF. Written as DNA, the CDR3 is TGCGCCAGCAGCGGCGGGACTCTTTCTCTCGCCTACAATGAGCAGTTCTTC.

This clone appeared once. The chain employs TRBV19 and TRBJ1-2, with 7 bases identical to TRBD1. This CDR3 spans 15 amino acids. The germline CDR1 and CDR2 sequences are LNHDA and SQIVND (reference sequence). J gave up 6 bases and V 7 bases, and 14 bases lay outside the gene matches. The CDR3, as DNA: TGTGCCAGTAAAGAACAGGGGCCGCCCTGGAATGGCTACACCTTC. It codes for CASKEQGPPWNGYTF.

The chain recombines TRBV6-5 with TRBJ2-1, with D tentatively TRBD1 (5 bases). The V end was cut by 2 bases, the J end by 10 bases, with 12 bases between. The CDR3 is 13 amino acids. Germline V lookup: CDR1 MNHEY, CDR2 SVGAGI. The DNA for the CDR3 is TGTGCCAGCAGTTACATTGGGGCGTGGGAGCAGTTCTTC. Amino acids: CASSYIGAWEQFF.

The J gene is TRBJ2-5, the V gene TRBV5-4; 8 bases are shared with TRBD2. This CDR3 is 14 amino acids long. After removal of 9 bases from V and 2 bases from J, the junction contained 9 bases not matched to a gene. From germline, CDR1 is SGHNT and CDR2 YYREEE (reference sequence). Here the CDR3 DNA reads TGTGCCACAAAGGCGGGGGGAGCACAAGAGACCCAGTACTTC. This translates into CATKAGGAQETQYF.

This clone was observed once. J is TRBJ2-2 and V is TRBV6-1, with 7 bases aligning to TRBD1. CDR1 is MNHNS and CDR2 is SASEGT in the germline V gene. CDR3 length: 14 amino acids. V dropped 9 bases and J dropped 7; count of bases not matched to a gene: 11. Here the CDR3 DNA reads TGTGCCAGTACCCCACAGGGGATTGGCGGGGAGCTGTTTTTT. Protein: CASTPQGIGGELFF.

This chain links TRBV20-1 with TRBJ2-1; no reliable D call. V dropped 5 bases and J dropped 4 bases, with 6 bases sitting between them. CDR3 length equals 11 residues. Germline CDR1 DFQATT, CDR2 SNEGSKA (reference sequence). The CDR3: CSADFYNEQFF. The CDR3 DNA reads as TGCAGTGCTGACTTTTACAATGAGCAGTTCTTC.

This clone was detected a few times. In DNA, the CDR3 is TGTGCCAGCAGTCATACGGGACAGGGGGCCGATACGCAGTATTTT. It codes for CASSHTGQGADTQYF. The rearrangement joins TRBV5-6 to TRBJ2-3; TRBD1 agrees at 12 bases. CDR3 size: 15 residues. Looked up from germline, CDR1 is SGHDT and CDR2 is YYEEEE. The V segment lost 5 bases and the J segment 6 bases; nucleotides outside the gene matches: 7.

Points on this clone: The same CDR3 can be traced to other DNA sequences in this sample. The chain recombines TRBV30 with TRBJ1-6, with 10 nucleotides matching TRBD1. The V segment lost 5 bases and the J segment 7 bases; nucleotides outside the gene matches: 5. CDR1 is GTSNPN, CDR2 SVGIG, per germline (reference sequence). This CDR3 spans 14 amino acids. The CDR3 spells CAWSPGQGNSPLHF. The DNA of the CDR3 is TGTGCCTGGTCACCGGGACAGGGGAATTCACCCCTCCACTTT.

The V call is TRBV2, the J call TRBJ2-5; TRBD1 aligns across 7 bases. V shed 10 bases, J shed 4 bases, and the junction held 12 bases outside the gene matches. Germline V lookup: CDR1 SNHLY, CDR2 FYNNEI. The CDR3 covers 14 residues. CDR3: CATPRDRGLETQYF. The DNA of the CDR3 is TGTGCCACTCCGCGAGATAGGGGGCTAGAGACCCAGTACTTC. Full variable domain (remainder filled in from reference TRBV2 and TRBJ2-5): EPEVTQTPSHQVTQMGQEVILRCVPISNHLYFYWYRQILGQKVEFLVSFYNNEISEKSEIFDDQFSVERPDGSNFTLKIRSTKLEDSAMYFCATPRDRGLETQYFGPGTRLLVL.

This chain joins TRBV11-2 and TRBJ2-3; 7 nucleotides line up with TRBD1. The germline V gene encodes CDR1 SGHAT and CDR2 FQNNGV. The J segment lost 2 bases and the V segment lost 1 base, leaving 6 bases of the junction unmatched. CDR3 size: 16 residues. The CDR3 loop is CASSLVAGGYTDTQYF. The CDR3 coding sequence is TGTGCCAGCAGCTTAGTTGCAGGGGGATACACAGATACGCAGTATTTT.

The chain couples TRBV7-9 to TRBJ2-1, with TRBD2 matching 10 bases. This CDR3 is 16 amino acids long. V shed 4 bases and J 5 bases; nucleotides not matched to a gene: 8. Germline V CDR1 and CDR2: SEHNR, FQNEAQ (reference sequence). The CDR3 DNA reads TGTGCCAGCAGCTCGCCCCTAGCGGGGGAGGACAATGAGCAGTTCTTC. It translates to CASSSPLAGEDNEQFF.

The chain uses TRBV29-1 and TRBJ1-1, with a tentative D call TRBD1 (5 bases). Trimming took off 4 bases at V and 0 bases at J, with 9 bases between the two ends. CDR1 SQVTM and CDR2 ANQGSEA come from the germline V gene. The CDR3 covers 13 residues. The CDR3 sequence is CSVVPGVNTEAFF. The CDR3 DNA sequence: TGCAGCGTTGTCCCGGGGGTGAACACTGAAGCTTTCTTT.

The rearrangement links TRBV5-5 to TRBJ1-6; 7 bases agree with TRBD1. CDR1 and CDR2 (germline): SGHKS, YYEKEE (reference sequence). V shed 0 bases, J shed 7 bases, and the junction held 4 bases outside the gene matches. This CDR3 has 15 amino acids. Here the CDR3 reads CASSLGTGVNSPLHF. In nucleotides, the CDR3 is TGTGCCAGCAGCTTGGGCACAGGGGTAAATTCACCCCTCCACTTT. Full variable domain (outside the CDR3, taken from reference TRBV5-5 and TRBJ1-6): DAGVTQSPTHLIKTRGQQVTLRCSPISGHKSVSWYQQVLGQGPQFIFQYYEKEERGRGNFPDRFSARQFPNYSSELNVNALLLGDSALYLCASSLGTGVNSPLHFGNGTRLTVT.

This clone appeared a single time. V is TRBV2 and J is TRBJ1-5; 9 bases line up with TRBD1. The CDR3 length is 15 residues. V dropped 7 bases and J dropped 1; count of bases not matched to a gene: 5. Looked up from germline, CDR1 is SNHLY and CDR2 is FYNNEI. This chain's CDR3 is CASNRQGGSNQPQHF. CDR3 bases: TGTGCCAGCAACCGACAGGGGGGGAGCAATCAGCCCCAGCATTTT.

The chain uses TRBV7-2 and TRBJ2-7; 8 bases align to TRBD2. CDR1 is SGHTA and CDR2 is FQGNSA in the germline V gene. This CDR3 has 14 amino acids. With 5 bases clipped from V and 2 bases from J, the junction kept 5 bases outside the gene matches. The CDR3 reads CASSPQRGTYEQYF. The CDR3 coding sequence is TGTGCCAGCAGCCCTCAGCGGGGGACCTACGAGCAGTACTTC.

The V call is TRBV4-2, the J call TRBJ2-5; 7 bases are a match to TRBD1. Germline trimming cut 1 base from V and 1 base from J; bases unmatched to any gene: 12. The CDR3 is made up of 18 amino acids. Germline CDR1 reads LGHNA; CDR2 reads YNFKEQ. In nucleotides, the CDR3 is TGTGCCAGCAGCCAAGGAGGCCTAAGGACAGGAGTCCAAGAGACCCAGTACTTC. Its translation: CASSQGGLRTGVQETQYF.

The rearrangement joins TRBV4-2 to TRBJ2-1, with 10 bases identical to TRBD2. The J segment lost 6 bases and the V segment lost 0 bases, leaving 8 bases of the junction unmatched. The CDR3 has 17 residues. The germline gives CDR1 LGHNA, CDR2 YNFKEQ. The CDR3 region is CASSQEPSGGALNEQFF. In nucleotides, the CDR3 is TGTGCCAGCAGCCAAGAGCCCAGCGGGGGGGCTCTCAATGAGCAGTTCTTC.

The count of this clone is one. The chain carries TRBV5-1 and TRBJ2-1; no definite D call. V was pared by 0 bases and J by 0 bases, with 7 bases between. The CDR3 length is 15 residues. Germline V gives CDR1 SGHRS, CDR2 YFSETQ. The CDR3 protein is CASSLELGSYNEQFF. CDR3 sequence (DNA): TGCGCCAGCAGCTTGGAGCTAGGCTCCTACAATGAGCAGTTCTTC.

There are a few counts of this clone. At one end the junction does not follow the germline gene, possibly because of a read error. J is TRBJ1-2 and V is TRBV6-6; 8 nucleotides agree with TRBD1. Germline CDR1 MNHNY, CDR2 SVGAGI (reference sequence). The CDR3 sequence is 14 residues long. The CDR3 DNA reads TGTGCCAGCAGTTACTCCGTCCCGGGACAGGCTGGAAGCTTC. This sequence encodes CASSYSVPGQAGSF.

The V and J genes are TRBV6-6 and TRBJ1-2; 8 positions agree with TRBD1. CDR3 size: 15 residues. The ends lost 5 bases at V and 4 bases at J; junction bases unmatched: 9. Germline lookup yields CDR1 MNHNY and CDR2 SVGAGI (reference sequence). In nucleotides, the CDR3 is TGTGCCAGCAGTGGAAGGACAGGGCTGGGCTATGGCTACACCTTC. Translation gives CASSGRTGLGYGYTF.

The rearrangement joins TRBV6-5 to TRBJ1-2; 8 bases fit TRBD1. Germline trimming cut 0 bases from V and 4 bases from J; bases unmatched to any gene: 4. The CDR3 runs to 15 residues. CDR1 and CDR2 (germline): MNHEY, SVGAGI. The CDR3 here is CASSYSPGGGYGYTF. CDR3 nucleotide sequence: TGTGCCAGCAGTTACTCGCCAGGGGGCGGCTATGGCTACACCTTC.

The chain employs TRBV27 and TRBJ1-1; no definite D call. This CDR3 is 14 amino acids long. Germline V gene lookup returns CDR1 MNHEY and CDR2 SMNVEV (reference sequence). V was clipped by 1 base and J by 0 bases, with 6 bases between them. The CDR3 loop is CASSLYGVNTEAFF. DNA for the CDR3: TGTGCCAGCAGTTTATACGGAGTGAACACTGAAGCTTTCTTT.